The subject of this entry is one T cell receptor (beta chain). TCRdb's copy holds only in-frame clones and misses some; the assay was immunoSEQ multiplex PCR. The data show roughly 20,000 clones, around 80% seen once. This entry comes from a study of control samples from healthy donors and cancer patients. Trimming pared 1 base from V and 0 bases from J, leaving 3 bases between. The CDR3 runs to 13 residues. The germline CDR1 and CDR2 sequences are SSHAT and FNYEAQ (reference sequence). Material: PBMCs. This chain links TRBV7-7 with TRBJ1-1; D unclear. This TCR was sampled from a man aged 55-75 years with colorectal cancer. CDR3: CASSLDLNTEAFF. CDR3 bases: TGTGCCAGCAGCTTAGATCTGAACACTGAAGCTTTCTTT.